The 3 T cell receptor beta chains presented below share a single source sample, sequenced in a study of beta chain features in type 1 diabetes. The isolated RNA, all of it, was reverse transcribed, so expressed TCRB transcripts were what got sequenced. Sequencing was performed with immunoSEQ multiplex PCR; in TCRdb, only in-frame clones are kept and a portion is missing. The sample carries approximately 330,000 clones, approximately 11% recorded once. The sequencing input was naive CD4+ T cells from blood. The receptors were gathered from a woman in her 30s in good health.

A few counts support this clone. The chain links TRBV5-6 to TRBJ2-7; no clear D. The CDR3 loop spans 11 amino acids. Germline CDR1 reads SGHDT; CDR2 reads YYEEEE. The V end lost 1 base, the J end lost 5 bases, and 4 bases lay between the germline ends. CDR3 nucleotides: TGTGCCAGCAGCTTGTACAACGAGCAGTACTTC. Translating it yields CASSLYNEQYF.

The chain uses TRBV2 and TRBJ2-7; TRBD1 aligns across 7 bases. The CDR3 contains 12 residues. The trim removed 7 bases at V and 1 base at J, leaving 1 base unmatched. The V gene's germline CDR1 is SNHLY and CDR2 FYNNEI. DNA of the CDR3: TGTGCCAGCACGACAGGGTCCTACGAGCAGTACTTC. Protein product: CASTTGSYEQYF.

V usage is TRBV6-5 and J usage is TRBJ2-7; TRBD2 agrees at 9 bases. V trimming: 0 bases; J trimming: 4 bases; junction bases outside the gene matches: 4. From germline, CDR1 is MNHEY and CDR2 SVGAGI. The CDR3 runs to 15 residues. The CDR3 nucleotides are TGTGCCAGCAGTTACTCGCGGGAGGGCCATTACGAGCAGTACTTC. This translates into CASSYSREGHYEQYF.